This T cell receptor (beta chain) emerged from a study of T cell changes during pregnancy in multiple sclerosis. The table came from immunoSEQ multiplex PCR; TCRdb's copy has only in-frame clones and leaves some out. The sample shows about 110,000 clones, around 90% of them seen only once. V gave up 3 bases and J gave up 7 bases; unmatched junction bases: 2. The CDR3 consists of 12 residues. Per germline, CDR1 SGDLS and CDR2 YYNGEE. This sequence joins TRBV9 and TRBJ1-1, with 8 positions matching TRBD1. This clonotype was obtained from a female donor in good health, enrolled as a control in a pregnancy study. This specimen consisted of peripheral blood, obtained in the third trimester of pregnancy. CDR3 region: CASSDGTGEAFF. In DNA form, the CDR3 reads TGTGCCAGCAGCGATGGGACAGGTGAAGCTTTCTTT.